The 24 T cell receptor beta chains listed next were all sequenced from one sample in a study of T cells in Graves' hyperthyroidism and ophthalmopathy (dated by TCRdb to between 2019 and 2020). The library was obtained by multiplex PCR. Sequenced using an Illumina HiSeq 2000. TCR beta CDR3 regions were amplified from RNA transcripts. The first round of RT-PCR for the TCR CDR3 was performed with the HTBI primer set and the Qiagen OneStep RT-PCR kit. Through fastp at Q25 and MiXCR, TCRdb rebuilt clones from the public reads, retaining in-frame beta chains. Each CDR3 protein gets just one entry, which takes the most common genes and DNA from the rows behind it. The sample table lists a few hundred thousand distinct CDR3 sequences, approximately 15% of them with a count of one. Together, the top ten hold 2.5% to 4% of the sample. Sequencing used blood. Receptors originate from a woman in her 40s with Graves' ophthalmopathy.

This clonotype was seen only a few times. The gene calls are TRBV18 and TRBJ2-7; D is unresolved. V lost 2 bases and J 3 bases, leaving 11 bases between the germline ends. Germline V gene data show CDR1 as KGHSH and CDR2 as LQKENI. This CDR3 contains 14 residues. The CDR3 loop reads CASSPGVTDYEQYF. The CDR3 region has the DNA TGTGCCAGCTCACCAGGAGTGACCGACTACGAGCAGTACTTC.

The chain joins TRBV4-1 to TRBJ2-7, with TRBD2 matching 9 bases. The CDR3 consists of 16 residues. Germline assignment: CDR1 MGHRA and CDR2 YSYEKL. J lost 5 bases, V lost 4 bases, and 12 bases had no gene match. CDR3 protein: CASSPISTSGQDEQYF. In DNA, the CDR3 is TGCGCCAGCAGCCCGATCTCGACTAGCGGACAAGACGAGCAGTACTTC.

This clonotype has just a few counts. This chain links TRBV18 with TRBJ1-6; 7 nucleotides match TRBD1. J lost 6 bases, V lost 6 bases, and 5 bases had no gene match. The CDR3 loop spans 14 amino acids. Germline-derived CDR1 and CDR2 are KGHSH and LQKENI. This CDR3 reads CASSWDSRNSPLHF. As DNA, the CDR3 is TGTGCCAGCTCGTGGGACAGCCGTAATTCACCCCTCCACTTT.

This clonotype has more than one count but fewer than ten. The V gene is TRBV2, the J gene TRBJ1-3; possible D gene TRBD1, 5 bases. The germline V gene has CDR1 SNHLY and CDR2 FYNNEI. There are 14 residues in the CDR3. V was pared by 6 bases and J by 0 bases, with 9 bases between. The CDR3 loop reads CASRKDNSGNTIYF. The CDR3 DNA reads as TGTGCCAGCAGAAAGGACAACTCTGGAAACACCATATATTTT.

This clonotype was observed many times. The chain employs TRBV6-2 or TRBV6-3 and TRBJ1-1, with D possibly being TRBD1 (5 bases). This CDR3 is built from 12 residues. Trimming cost V 4 bases and J 11 bases, with 14 bases left between them. Looked up from germline, CDR1 is MNHEY and CDR2 is SVGEGT. CDR3 amino acids: CASSSQAGRAFF. The DNA of the CDR3 is TGTGCCAGCAGTTCCCAAGCAGGGAGGGCTTTCTTT.

This chain uses TRBV6-1 with TRBJ1-1; TRBD1 might be the D (6 bases). V lost 5 bases, J lost 0 bases, and 19 bases lay in between. The germline V gene has CDR1 MNHNS and CDR2 SASEGT. CDR3 length: 17 residues. This chain's CDR3 is CASSPNRASFMNTEAFF. Written as DNA, the CDR3 is TGTGCCAGCAGTCCCAACAGGGCTTCTTTCATGAACACTGAAGCTTTCTTT.

The chain carries TRBV6-9 and TRBJ1-5; D gene uncertain. Per the germline V gene, CDR1 is MNHGY and CDR2 is SVAAGI. With 3 bases removed from V and 6 bases from J, the gap between germline ends came to 9 bases. The CDR3 has 13 residues. For the CDR3, the DNA is TGTGCCAGCAGTTACGGGGAGAGTCAGCCCCAGCATTTT. Translating gives CASSYGESQPQHF.

This clonotype was observed at least ten times. This chain joins TRBV20-1 and TRBJ2-1, with D maybe TRBD2 (6 bases). Trimming pared 8 bases from V and 9 bases from J, leaving 23 bases between. The germline V gene has CDR1 DFQATT and CDR2 SNEGSKA (reference sequence). This CDR3 spans 14 amino acids. The CDR3 DNA reads TGCAGTCCCCTGGGAGGCGGGACCTCGGGTGAGCAGTTCTTC. It codes for CSPLGGGTSGEQFF.

This clonotype has ten or more counts. V and J are TRBV7-9 and TRBJ2-2; 10 bases map to TRBD2. The junction had 3 bases not matched to a gene; V was cut back by 2 bases and J by 6 bases. This CDR3 spans 15 amino acids. CDR1 and CDR2 from the germline V gene are SEHNR and FQNEAQ (reference sequence). CDR3: CASSLLAGAAGELFF. In nucleotides, the CDR3 is TGTGCCAGCAGCTTACTAGCGGGAGCAGCCGGGGAGCTGTTTTTT.

V and J are TRBV6-1 and TRBJ1-1; D is perhaps TRBD1 (5 bases). The germline V gene encodes CDR1 MNHNS and CDR2 SASEGT. V was trimmed by 1 base and J by 3 bases, leaving 33 bases between them. The CDR3 extends over 22 amino acids. The CDR3 loop reads CASSEGRGASGTEKTGDTEAFF. Written as DNA, the CDR3 is TGTGCCAGCAGTGAAGGTCGCGGGGCCTCCGGGACCGAAAAAACGGGAGACACTGAAGCTTTCTTT.

Many counts were recorded for this clonotype. This chain connects TRBV2 to TRBJ2-3, with a tentative D call TRBD1 (5 bases). This CDR3 contains 12 residues. V shed 7 bases and J shed 6 bases, with 11 bases lying between them. Germline assignment: CDR1 SNHLY and CDR2 FYNNEI. CDR3 in DNA: TGTGCCAGCAAAGGGGTCGGGGATACGCAGTATTTT. Residues: CASKGVGDTQYF.

This clonotype was seen many times. This chain joins TRBV12-3 or TRBV12-4 and TRBJ2-5, with D perhaps matching TRBD1 or TRBD2 (5 bases each). The V end was cut by 7 bases, the J end by 5 bases, with 14 bases between. The CDR3 is 13 residues long. This chain's CDR3 is CASKKDWGETQYF. The CDR3 nucleotides read TGTGCCAGCAAGAAAGACTGGGGGGAGACCCAGTACTTC.

This clonotype was seen only a few times. The chain joins TRBV3-1 to TRBJ2-1; TRBD2 agrees at 9 bases. The length of the CDR3 is 17 residues. Trimming cost V 5 bases and J 3 bases; bases outside gene matches: 11. Germline lookup yields CDR1 LGHDT and CDR2 YNNKEL (reference sequence). The CDR3 DNA is TGTGCCAGCAGCGTAGGGGCTAGCGGGATATACTACAATGAGCAGTTCTTC. It encodes CASSVGASGIYYNEQFF.

This clonotype has only a few counts. The chain uses TRBV4-1 and TRBJ2-3, with no clear D. Trimming took 0 bases from V and 0 from J, leaving 7 bases between them. CDR3 size: 15 residues. Germline values: CDR1 MGHRA, CDR2 YSYEKL. The chain's CDR3 is CASSQDRVSTDTQYF. For the CDR3, the DNA is TGCGCCAGCAGCCAAGATCGAGTTAGCACAGATACGCAGTATTTT.

There are a few counts of this clonotype. The chain combines TRBV19 with TRBJ1-5, with 7 positions matching TRBD1. Germline CDR1 LNHDA, CDR2 SQIVND (reference sequence). This CDR3 contains 20 residues. J gave up 4 bases and V 6 bases, and 24 bases lay outside the gene matches. The CDR3 DNA follows: TGTGCCAGTAGCCCTACTACCGAGGGGGCCTTTTATAGCTTTAATCAGCCCCAGCATTTT. Protein product: CASSPTTEGAFYSFNQPQHF.

Many counts were recorded for this clonotype. The V gene is TRBV6-1, the J gene TRBJ1-5; no definite D call. V was cut by 11 bases and J by 0 bases, with 14 bases left in between. Germline CDR1 and CDR2: MNHNS and SASEGT. The CDR3 has 14 residues. This CDR3 reads CALPRHYSNQPQHF. The CDR3 DNA sequence: TGTGCCCTTCCCCGACACTATAGCAATCAGCCCCAGCATTTT.

This clonotype was recorded at least ten times. The chain has TRBV7-3 and TRBJ2-1, with 8 bases identical to TRBD2. The length of the CDR3 is 15 residues. Per the germline V gene, CDR1 is SGHTA and CDR2 is FQGTGA. The junction had 6 bases not matched to a gene; V was cut back by 1 base and J by 7 bases. CDR3 DNA sequence: TGTGCCAGCAGCTTAAGAGCGGGAGCTGAAAATGAGCAGTTCTTC. It codes for CASSLRAGAENEQFF.

CDR3 nucleotide sequence: TGTGCCAGCAAGGGACAGTTGAGCGGGGCCAACGTCCTGACTTTC. Its translation is CASKGQLSGANVLTF. The chain carries TRBV2 and TRBJ2-6; 7 nucleotides match TRBD1. CDR3 length equals 15 residues. Germline values: CDR1 SNHLY, CDR2 FYNNEI. V shed 7 bases, J shed 4 bases, and the junction held 7 bases outside the gene matches.

In this sample, this clonotype turned up many times. This rearrangement joins TRBV7-9 to TRBJ2-1; D is uncertain. The CDR3 contains 11 residues. Germline CDR1 reads SEHNR; CDR2 reads FQNEAQ (reference sequence). V lost 5 bases, J lost 10 bases, and 9 bases lay in between. CDR3 amino acids: CASSPADEQFF. The CDR3 region has the DNA TGTGCCAGCAGCCCCGCAGACGAGCAGTTCTTC.

Ten or more counts support this clonotype. CDR3 residues: CASSAGWGAYEQYF. The CDR3 coding sequence is TGTGCCAGCAGTGCCGGGTGGGGAGCCTACGAGCAGTACTTC. V and J are TRBV2 and TRBJ2-7, with a tentative D call TRBD2 (5 bases). The CDR3 length is 14 residues. V dropped 4 bases and J dropped 2 bases, with 12 bases sitting between them. Germline CDR1 is SNHLY and CDR2 is FYNNEI. The entire variable domain, with the rest obtained from reference TRBV2 and TRBJ2-7, is as follows: EPEVTQTPSHQVTQMGQEVILRCVPISNHLYFYWYRQILGQKVEFLVSFYNNEISEKSEIFDDQFSVERPDGSNFTLKIRSTKLEDSAMYFCASSAGWGAYEQYFGPGTRLTVT.

This clonotype was counted between two and nine times. This chain links TRBV6-1 with TRBJ2-3, with D perhaps TRBD1 or TRBD2 (5 bases each). Germline assignment: CDR1 MNHNS and CDR2 SASEGT. V lost 4 bases to trimming and J lost 5 bases, with 13 bases between them. This CDR3 has 14 amino acids. CDR3 protein: CASSVRDVRDTQYF. Written as DNA, the CDR3 is TGTGCCAGCAGTGTCCGGGACGTCCGAGATACGCAGTATTTT.

This clonotype was recorded a few times. The rearrangement joins TRBV6-1 to TRBJ2-2; a possible D gene is TRBD1 (5 bases). The CDR3 is made up of 14 amino acids. CDR1 is MNHNS and CDR2 is SASEGT in the germline V gene. V was pared by 1 base and J by 7 bases, with 10 bases between. CDR3 loop: CASSEVRVGGELFF. The CDR3 coding sequence is TGTGCCAGCAGTGAAGTCAGGGTTGGCGGGGAGCTGTTTTTT.

This clonotype was detected a few times. The V and J genes are TRBV11-2 and TRBJ2-7; D might be TRBD1 (5 bases). Trimming removed 3 bases at V and 2 bases at J, with 11 bases between. This CDR3 comprises 14 residues. Germline V gives CDR1 SGHAT, CDR2 FQNNGV. The DNA of the CDR3 is TGTGCCAGCAGCTTGGACATTACAACCTACGAGCAGTACTTC. The encoded protein is CASSLDITTYEQYF. Full variable domain (outside the CDR3, taken from reference TRBV11-2 and TRBJ2-7): EAGVAQSPRYKIIEKRQSVAFWCNPISGHATLYWYQQILGQGPKLLIQFQNNGVVDDSQLPKDRFSAERLKGVDSTLKIQPAKLEDSAVYLCASSLDITTYEQYFGPGTRLTVT.

This clonotype was counted at least ten times. The genes are TRBV28 and TRBJ2-1; D might be TRBD2 (6 bases). The CDR3 loop spans 14 amino acids. Germline V lookup: CDR1 MDHEN, CDR2 SYDVKM. V lost 3 bases and J lost 6, with 12 bases in between. The CDR3 loop reads CASSFAGLINEQFF. In nucleotides, the CDR3 is TGTGCCAGCAGTTTTGCGGGACTCATCAATGAGCAGTTCTTC. The full variable domain, rest sourced from reference TRBV28 and TRBJ2-1, is DVKVTQSSRYLVKRTGEKVFLECVQDMDHENMFWYRQDPGLGLRLIYFSYDVKMKEKGDIPEGYSVSREKKERFSLILESASTNQTSMYLCASSFAGLINEQFFGPGTRLTVL.